This T cell receptor (beta chain) came from a study of T cell clonality in common variable immunodeficiency. Using immunoSEQ multiplex PCR, the repertoire was profiled, and TCRdb retains in-frame clones only, with some absent. Altogether around 32,000 clones were found in the sample, and no singletons occur. The CDR3 sequence is 14 residues long. Germline V gives CDR1 SGHTA, CDR2 FQGNSA. V lost 3 bases, J lost 5 bases, and 13 bases lay in between. In this sample, this clone turned up many times. The read gets to within 3 residues of the CDR3 end, and the germline J gene fills in the rest. This receptor was taken from a person between 18 and 69 years old in good health. The source material was peripheral blood mononuclear cells. The chain joins TRBV7-2 to TRBJ2-5; D is perhaps TRBD1 (5 bases). The CDR3 loop is CASSFGDRKETQYF. CDR3 DNA, as far as it was read: TGTGCCAGCAGCTTCGGCGACAGAAAGGAGACC.